Below, 20 T cell receptor beta chains from the same sample are listed, as sequenced in a study of T cell repertoires in cytomegalovirus infection. TCRdb re-called the reads with MiXCR, one entry per CDR3 protein. This repertoire shows about 600,000 distinct CDR3 sequences, roughly a quarter found once; its top ten account for roughly 8%. Sequencing was done on a sample of CD8+ T cells from PBMCs. All receptors derive from a human donor in good health (CMV status not recorded). Some clones in this sample may be carry-over from other donors' samples.

The chain joins TRBV29-1 to TRBJ2-1, with unresolved D. From germline, CDR1 is SQVTM and CDR2 ANQGSEA. V was cut by 5 bases and J by 3 bases, with 5 bases left in between. The CDR3 runs 11 residues. The CDR3 region is CSVTGYNEQFF. The CDR3 DNA reads TGCAGCGTTACGGGCTACAATGAGCAGTTCTTC.

This chain joins TRBV7-9 and TRBJ2-1, with TRBD1 matching over 11 bases. Trimming took 6 bases from V and 5 from J; bases not matched to a gene: 6. The CDR3 spans 15 residues. Per germline, CDR1 SEHNR and CDR2 FQNEAQ (reference sequence). This CDR3 reads CASRGQGAFNNEQFF. The CDR3 nucleotides are TGTGCCAGCAGAGGACAGGGGGCGTTTAACAATGAGCAGTTCTTC.

V usage is TRBV28 and J usage is TRBJ2-3; D not resolved. The V gene lost 3 bases and the J gene lost 4 bases, with 11 bases spanning the gap. The CDR3 consists of 14 residues. Germline V gives CDR1 MDHEN, CDR2 SYDVKM. In nucleotides, the CDR3 is TGTGCCAGCAGTTTTTCTGCTCACTCAGATACGCAGTATTTT. Its protein is CASSFSAHSDTQYF.

The V gene is TRBV2, the J gene TRBJ2-2; D may be TRBD1 (6 bases). V was cut by 3 bases and J by 0 bases, with 14 bases left in between. This CDR3 is 17 amino acids long. Germline loops: CDR1 SNHLY, CDR2 FYNNEI. Written as DNA, the CDR3 is TGTGCCAGCAGTGAGACCGGGACACCTTCGAACACCGGGGAGCTGTTTTTT. Translated: CASSETGTPSNTGELFF. The full variable domain, rest sourced from reference TRBV2 and TRBJ2-2, is EPEVTQTPSHQVTQMGQEVILRCVPISNHLYFYWYRQILGQKVEFLVSFYNNEISEKSEIFDDQFSVERPDGSNFTLKIRSTKLEDSAMYFCASSETGTPSNTGELFFGEGSRLTVL.

The chain couples TRBV25-1 to TRBJ2-3; D unclear. This CDR3 has 12 amino acids. V dropped 3 bases and J dropped 3 bases, with 4 bases sitting between them. CDR1 and CDR2 (germline): MGHDK, SYGVNS. CDR3 residues: CASSEATDTQYF. The CDR3 nucleotides are TGTGCCAGCAGTGAGGCTACAGATACGCAGTATTTT. The full variable domain, completed using reference TRBV25-1 and TRBJ2-3, is EADIYQTPRYLVIGTGKKITLECSQTMGHDKMYWYQQDPGMELHLIHYSYGVNSTEKGDLSSESTVSRIRTEHFPLTLESARPSHTSQYLCASSEATDTQYFGPGTRLTVL.

This clonotype was detected only a few times. This chain uses TRBV6-2 or TRBV6-3 with TRBJ2-5; 14 bases agree with TRBD2. V gave up 6 bases and J gave up 2 bases; unmatched junction bases: 5. The CDR3 has 16 residues. Germline assignment: CDR1 MNHEY and CDR2 SVGEGT. CDR3 DNA: TGTGCCAGCAGGTCCGGGACTAGCGGGGGTCAAGAGACCCAGTACTTC. Encoded protein: CASRSGTSGGQETQYF.

The chain has TRBV18 and TRBJ2-3; D may be TRBD2 (5 bases). CDR1 and CDR2 from the germline V gene are KGHSH and LQKENI. V lost 0 bases and J 5 bases, leaving 18 bases between the germline ends. This CDR3 has 17 amino acids. CDR3 sequence reads: CASSPPGYGDLEDTQYF. Written as DNA, the CDR3 is TGTGCCAGCTCACCACCTGGTTACGGGGATTTGGAAGATACGCAGTATTTT. The full variable domain, with the rest looked up from reference TRBV18 and TRBJ2-3, is NAGVMQNPRHLVRRRGQEARLRCSPMKGHSHVYWYRQLPEEGLKFMVYLQKENIIDESGMPKERFSAEFPKEGPSILRIQQVVRGDSAAYFCASSPPGYGDLEDTQYFGPGTRLTVL.

This sequence joins TRBV7-9 and TRBJ1-1; D is perhaps TRBD1 (5 bases). The germline V gene encodes CDR1 SEHNR and CDR2 FQNEAQ (reference sequence). The CDR3 is 15 amino acids. The V gene lost 7 bases and the J gene lost 1 base, with 16 bases spanning the gap. CDR3 sequence: CASTGRGSPNTEAFF. The CDR3 DNA follows: TGTGCCAGCACCGGCCGGGGGTCGCCGAACACTGAAGCTTTCTTT.

The chain is built from TRBV6-1 and TRBJ2-1; D call uncertain. This CDR3 contains 13 residues. The V gene lost 1 base and the J gene lost 9 bases, with 10 bases spanning the gap. The germline V gene encodes CDR1 MNHNS and CDR2 SASEGT. CDR3 bases: TGTGCCAGCAGTGAAGGGGGAAAGCTTGAGCAGTTCTTC. Its protein product is CASSEGGKLEQFF.

This clonotype appeared many times. The chain carries TRBV4-1 and TRBJ2-7; 8 nucleotides line up with TRBD2. Germline trimming cut 1 base from V and 4 bases from J; bases unmatched to any gene: 3. Germline loops: CDR1 MGHRA, CDR2 YSYEKL. CDR3 length: 14 amino acids. DNA for the CDR3: TGCGCCAGCAGCCAAGCGGCTAGCGGGTACGAGCAGTACGTC. It yields the protein CASSQAASGYEQYV.

This clonotype was seen many times. The chain uses TRBV19 and TRBJ2-5, with 7 positions matching TRBD1. V shed 5 bases, J shed 3 bases, and the junction held 3 bases outside the gene matches. The V gene's germline CDR1 is LNHDA and CDR2 SQIVND (reference sequence). The CDR3 extends over 13 amino acids. The CDR3 nucleotides are TGTGCCAGTAGTCACGGGACAGAAGAGACCCAGTACTTC. Translating it yields CASSHGTEETQYF.

The chain couples TRBV6-5 to TRBJ2-3; tentatively, D is TRBD2 (6 bases). This CDR3 has 18 amino acids. Germline assignment: CDR1 MNHEY and CDR2 SVGAGI. Trimming removed 0 bases from V and 2 bases from J, with 18 bases in between. CDR3 coding DNA: TGTGCCAGCAGTTACTCGGGGGAGGCGGGCACGCTCACAGATACGCAGTATTTT. It is translated as CASSYSGEAGTLTDTQYF.

This clonotype was seen many times. The chain uses TRBV6-2 or TRBV6-3 and TRBJ2-1; 11 bases are shared with TRBD1. In germline, CDR1 is MNHEY, CDR2 SVGEGT. With 4 bases clipped from V and 4 bases from J, the junction kept 6 bases outside the gene matches. CDR3 size: 16 residues. CDR3 in DNA: TGTGCCAGCAGTTTCACCGGGACAGGGGGTTACAATGAGCAGTTCTTC. This codes for CASSFTGTGGYNEQFF.

This chain joins TRBV18 and TRBJ2-1; the D is unclear. Trimming removed 0 bases from V and 0 bases from J, with 12 bases in between. Germline CDR1 is KGHSH and CDR2 is LQKENI. There are 17 residues in the CDR3. In DNA, the CDR3 is TGTGCCAGCTCACCACCGTTCAGAAAAGCCTCCTACAATGAGCAGTTCTTC. Translation gives CASSPPFRKASYNEQFF.

V and J are TRBV4-2 and TRBJ2-1, with D possibly being TRBD1 (5 bases). Per the germline V gene, CDR1 is LGHNA and CDR2 is YNFKEQ. The V gene lost 0 bases and the J gene lost 9 bases, with 6 bases spanning the gap. This CDR3 is 12 amino acids long. CDR3 DNA: TGTGCCAGCAGCCAAGATGGGGCTGAGCAGTTCTTC. Protein product: CASSQDGAEQFF.

This clonotype was seen a handful of times. The DNA for the CDR3 is TGCAGTGCTAGACATATACTAGCGGGGGGAACCACAGATACGCAGTATTTT. Its translation is CSARHILAGGTTDTQYF. The chain combines TRBV20-1 with TRBJ2-3; 12 bases align to TRBD2. The V gene end was trimmed by 2 bases and the J gene end by 2 bases; junction bases not matched to a gene: 8. CDR1 and CDR2 from the germline V gene are DFQATT and SNEGSKA (reference sequence). This CDR3 comprises 17 residues.

The rearrangement links TRBV27 to TRBJ1-4; tentatively, D is TRBD1 (5 bases). The V gene lost 8 bases and the J gene lost 2 bases, with 12 bases spanning the gap. The CDR3 loop spans 14 amino acids. Germline V gene sequence: CDR1 MNHEY, CDR2 SMNVEV (reference sequence). This CDR3 is CASGPGRTNEKLFF. In DNA form, the CDR3 reads TGTGCCAGCGGACCGGGACGGACTAATGAAAAACTGTTTTTT.

Many counts were recorded for this clonotype. J is TRBJ2-5 and V is TRBV20-1, with D unresolved. The germline gives CDR1 DFQATT, CDR2 SNEGSKA (reference sequence). Trimming left V 5 bases short and J 5 bases short, with 21 bases between. This CDR3 comprises 15 residues. The CDR3 coding sequence is TGCAGTGCTGAGGATGCCGGAACGCCTGGGGAGACCCAGTACTTC. Its protein is CSAEDAGTPGETQYF.

This clonotype has ten or more counts. This chain joins TRBV28 and TRBJ2-1; D is ambiguous. The CDR3 length is 15 residues. Trimming left V 7 bases short and J 0 bases short, with 13 bases between. Germline V CDR1 and CDR2: MDHEN, SYDVKM. CDR3 amino acids: CASTFMGGSYNEQFF. The CDR3 DNA is TGTGCCAGCACCTTCATGGGCGGCTCCTACAATGAGCAGTTCTTC.

This clonotype was detected many times. The chain couples TRBV7-9 to TRBJ2-5; no clear D. The germline V gene encodes CDR1 SEHNR and CDR2 FQNEAQ (reference sequence). The CDR3 sequence is 12 residues long. The germline V and J ends were trimmed by 8 bases and 4 bases, with 11 bases remaining between them. The CDR3 reads CASAEGGETQYF. For the CDR3, the DNA is TGTGCCAGCGCGGAAGGCGGAGAGACCCAGTACTTC.